This TCR beta chain came from a study of T cell changes during pregnancy in multiple sclerosis. Sequenced by immunoSEQ multiplex PCR; TCRdb stores in-frame clones only, minus some. The sample has just over 35,000 clones; approximately 93% are singletons. This clone was detected once. This receptor was taken from a female donor with multiple sclerosis, enrolled in a pregnancy study. Sequencing used CD4+ T cells from peripheral blood mononuclear cells, obtained in the first trimester of pregnancy.

CDR3 DNA sequence: TGTGCCAGCAGCTCTCCGGGACTAGCGGTTAATGAGCAGTTCTTC. It yields the protein CASSSPGLAVNEQFF. The V call is TRBV28, the J call TRBJ2-1; the match to TRBD2 covers 11 bases. CDR3 size: 15 residues. Germline V gene sequence: CDR1 MDHEN, CDR2 SYDVKM. J lost 7 bases, V lost 6 bases, and 8 bases had no gene match.